These T cell receptor beta chains were read from a single sample in a study of blood T cell repertoires in COVID-19. Generated by immunoSEQ multiplex PCR, the TCRdb table keeps only in-frame clones and is missing some. The table has about 74,000 clones, 75% to 95% seen once; the top ten hold around 5%. The specimen was peripheral blood. Receptors originate from a woman between 55 and 75 years old with active COVID-19. The CDR3 runs from the conserved cysteine through the conserved F or W. A D gene is named only where the DNA matches it firmly. Clone size is shown for a subset of rows, as once, few, many or a class of expanded clone.

j_call d_call v_call clone_size cdr3_nt cdr3_aa
TRBJ1-4 TRBD1 TRBV28 - TGTGCCAGCAGGCCCTCAGGGGGCACTAATGAAAAACTGTTTTTT CASRPSGGTNEKLFF
TRBJ2-2 - TRBV5-6 - TGTGCCAGCAGCTTGAGAGGGGGCACCGGGGAGCTGTTTTTT CASSLRGGTGELFF
TRBJ2-2 TRBD1 TRBV6-5 - TGTGCCAGCAGCACAGGGGGCGCGGAATCCGGGGAGCTGTTTTTT CASSTGGAESGELFF
TRBJ1-2 TRBD1 TRBV3-1/TRBV3-2 - TGTGCCAGCAGGCCGGGACAGGGGGCGTCATACTATGGCTACACCTTC CASRPGQGASYYGYTF
TRBJ2-3 - TRBV5-4 - TGTGCCAGCAGCTTGCTTTCCACAGATACGCAGTATTTT CASSLLSTDTQYF
TRBJ2-1 TRBD2 TRBV29-1 - TGCAGCGTTGGGCAAGCGGGAGGTAATGAGCAGTTCTTC CSVGQAGGNEQFF
TRBJ2-7 TRBD2 TRBV5-1 - TGCGCCAGCAGCTCGTCCTCGACTAGCGGGAGCGAGCAGTACTTC CASSSSSTSGSEQYF
TRBJ2-4 - TRBV10-1 - TGCGCCAGCAGTGATTACAGGGATTACATTCAGTACTTC CASSDYRDYIQYF
TRBJ1-4 - TRBV19 - TGTGCCAGTAGTATCGGCGGGACAACTAATGAAAAACTGTTTTTT CASSIGGTTNEKLFF
TRBJ2-1 TRBD1 TRBV6-1 - TGTGCCAGCAGTGAAGTTCCGGGACAGGGAGGGCTCTTC CASSEVPGQGGLF
TRBJ2-1 - TRBV5-1 - TGCGCCAGCCGGGGGTCTAGTTCTTACAATGAGCAGTTCTTC CASRGSSSYNEQFF
TRBJ2-7 - TRBV4-1 - TGCGCCAGCAGCCTCTCCGGGGCCTACGAGCAGTACTTC CASSLSGAYEQYF
TRBJ2-2 - TRBV19 - TGTGCCAGTACCCCGGTGTTCGGGAGGAACACCGGGGAGCTGTTTTTT CASTPVFGRNTGELFF
TRBJ1-6 TRBD1 TRBV15 - TGTGCCACCAGCAGAAACCGGGACAGCATGCCGTCACCCCTCCACTTT CATSRNRDSMPSPLHF
TRBJ2-3 TRBD2 TRBV9 - TGTGCCAGCAGCGCGGATCTAGCGGGGGGGAGCACAGATACGCAGTATTTT CASSADLAGGSTDTQYF
TRBJ2-3 TRBD2 TRBV19 once TGTGCCAGTAGTAGGGGGGGAGTTGGCACAGATACGCAGTATTTT CASSRGGVGTDTQYF
TRBJ2-3 - TRBV2 - TGTGCCAGCAGGTTATCTAGCGCCCGCACAGATACGCAGTATTTT CASRLSSARTDTQYF
TRBJ1-3 - TRBV3-1/TRBV3-2 - TGTGCCAGCAGCCAGTCGAGGGGACATGCCACCATATATTTT CASSQSRGHATIYF
TRBJ2-1 TRBD2 TRBV7-8 - TGTGCCAGCAGCGTCTCGGGGACTAGCTACAATGAGCAGTTCTTC CASSVSGTSYNEQFF
TRBJ2-6 TRBD1 TRBV4-1 - TGCGCCAGCAGCCAAGAGGGGACAGGGGTTTTGTCTGGGGCCAACGTCCTGACTTTC CASSQEGTGVLSGANVLTF
TRBJ2-1 - TRBV5-1 - TGCGCCAGCAGCGGCGGGGTGTCCTACAATGAGCAGTTCTTC CASSGGVSYNEQFF
TRBJ2-7 - TRBV6-5 - TGTGCCAGCGGCGGGGAGGTGGGGGAGAACGAGCAGTACTTC CASGGEVGENEQYF
TRBJ1-2 - TRBV5-1 - TGCGCCAGCAGATTACGGGGTGAGGGTGACTATGGCTACACCTTC CASRLRGEGDYGYTF
TRBJ1-6 - TRBV6-1 - TGTGCCAGCAGTGAGGTGGTGCAGGGGTTTGTTGGGGATTCACCCCTCCACTTT CASSEVVQGFVGDSPLHF
TRBJ1-2 TRBD1 TRBV5-6 - TGTGCCAGCAGCCTAGAGGACAGGTTGTGGGGCTACACCTTC CASSLEDRLWGYTF
TRBJ2-7 TRBD2 TRBV19 - TGTGCCAGTAGTATAGCTAGCGGGAGCGTGACCTACGAGCAGTACTTC CASSIASGSVTYEQYF
TRBJ2-2 TRBD2 TRBV11-2 - TGTGCCAGCAGCCCCCGGGCGGGGGGCACCGGGGAGCTGTTTTTT CASSPRAGGTGELFF
TRBJ2-3 TRBD2 TRBV6-2/TRBV6-3 - TGTGCCAGCAGTTATGGGGGGGGTCCGAGCACAGATACGCAGTATTTT CASSYGGGPSTDTQYF
TRBJ2-1 - TRBV18 - TGTGCCAGCTCACCACTTAACTTCCAGTTCTTC CASSPLNFQFF
TRBJ1-2 - TRBV10-3 - TGTGCCATCAGTGATACCCGGGGGGGCACTAACTATGGCTACACCTTC CAISDTRGGTNYGYTF
TRBJ2-7 TRBD2 TRBV19 - TGTGCCAGTAGTATACGGACTAGCGGGAACTACGAGCAGTACTTC CASSIRTSGNYEQYF